Following are 20 T cell receptor beta chains from one sample sequenced in a study of Ad26.COV2.S vaccination and SARS-CoV-2 variants. Treatment of the sample: about 20 received Ad26.COV2.S at low or high dose, single or two shots; about 5 received placebo; per-sample allocation not given. Repertoires come from day 63 after the first vaccine or placebo injection. Profiled with immunoSEQ multiplex PCR; TCRdb holds only in-frame clones, not every one. The sample consists of some 340,000 clones, 85% of them appearing once. This sample comprised peripheral blood, obtained in a trial of Ad26.COV2.S vaccine versus placebo. These receptors all stem from a person between 18 and 59 years old who received the Ad26.COV2.S COVID-19 vaccine or a placebo.

V is TRBV28 and J is TRBJ1-1; perhaps TRBD1 as D (5 bases). The CDR3 is 14 residues long. V lost 7 bases and J 9 bases, leaving 21 bases between the germline ends. Germline V gene lookup returns CDR1 MDHEN and CDR2 SYDVKM. The CDR3 loop reads CASTTGGTSEKAFF. In DNA form, the CDR3 reads TGTGCCAGCACCACGGGAGGGACGTCGGAAAAAGCTTTCTTT.

The chain combines TRBV7-9 with TRBJ2-3; D unclear. CDR1 is SEHNR, CDR2 FQNEAQ, per germline (reference sequence). The CDR3 covers 15 residues. With 5 bases removed from V and 0 bases from J, the gap between germline ends came to 12 bases. The CDR3: CASSPLSSSTDTQYF. The CDR3 DNA follows: TGTGCCAGCAGCCCTTTATCCTCTAGCACAGATACGCAGTATTTT.

The chain carries TRBV25-1 and TRBJ2-2, with 7 bases identical to TRBD1. This CDR3 is built from 14 residues. Germline trimming cut 8 bases from V and 3 bases from J; bases unmatched to any gene: 6. Germline values: CDR1 MGHDK, CDR2 SYGVNS. CDR3 loop: CASLDRADTGELFF. In nucleotides, the CDR3 is TGTGCCAGCCTCGACAGGGCGGACACCGGGGAGCTGTTTTTT.

The V call is TRBV9, the J call TRBJ1-1; no definite D call. This CDR3 has 15 residues. Germline assignment: CDR1 SGDLS and CDR2 YYNGEE. The ends were cut back, 1 base at V and 1 base at J, with 11 bases in the middle. CDR3 sequence: CASSVSLSGNTEAFF. The CDR3 bases are TGTGCCAGCAGCGTATCTCTAAGTGGGAACACTGAAGCTTTCTTT.

The V call is TRBV27, the J call TRBJ2-2; tentatively, D is TRBD1 (6 bases). Germline loops: CDR1 MNHEY, CDR2 SMNVEV (reference sequence). CDR3 size: 14 residues. The V and J ends lost 2 bases and 5 bases respectively, with 9 bases between them. The CDR3 region is CASSLRQGTGELFF. The CDR3 nucleotides read TGTGCCAGCAGTTTACGGCAGGGGACCGGGGAGCTGTTTTTT.

This clone was picked up one time. CDR3 coding DNA: TGTGCCAGCAGTTTTGGGGCCTCCTACGAGCAGTACTTC. Encoded protein: CASSFGASYEQYF. The chain employs TRBV28 and TRBJ2-7, with D maybe TRBD1 (5 bases). The CDR3 totals 13 residues. The V gene's germline CDR1 is MDHEN and CDR2 SYDVKM. Trimming removed 3 bases from V and 0 bases from J, with 6 bases in between.

The chain employs TRBV29-1 and TRBJ1-1; D might be TRBD1 (5 bases). CDR1 is SQVTM, CDR2 ANQGSEA, per germline. This CDR3 region has 15 residues. The germline V and J ends were trimmed by 4 bases and 0 bases, with 15 bases remaining between them. Here the CDR3 DNA reads TGCAGCGTTGCCTCGGGATGGGGGATGAACACTGAAGCTTTCTTT. It specifies CSVASGWGMNTEAFF.

This rearrangement joins TRBV28 to TRBJ2-3, with D hard to call. CDR1 and CDR2 from the germline V gene are MDHEN and SYDVKM. There are 12 residues in the CDR3. Between the trimmed V and J ends, which lost 6 bases and 0 bases, there was a span of 4 bases. CDR3 nucleotides: TGTGCCAGCAGCCTTAGCACAGATACGCAGTATTTT. Protein product: CASSLSTDTQYF.

Note on this clone: This sample includes further DNA sequences coding for the same CDR3. The chain combines TRBV6-6 with TRBJ2-7; 7 nucleotides line up with TRBD1. CDR3 length: 13 residues. Trimming took 4 bases from V and 2 from J; bases not matched to a gene: 2. Germline loops: CDR1 MNHNY, CDR2 SVGAGI (reference sequence). CDR3 nucleotide sequence: TGTGCCAGCAGTTTTGGGACAGCCTACGAGCAGTACTTC. This gives the protein CASSFGTAYEQYF.

The chain recombines TRBV30 with TRBJ1-6; D is possibly TRBD1 (5 bases). The CDR3 runs to 14 residues. CDR1 GTSNPN and CDR2 SVGIG come from the germline V gene (reference sequence). CDR3 loop: CAGGNFREDSPLHF. The CDR3 nucleotides are TGTGCTGGAGGCAACTTCAGGGAAGATTCACCCCTCCACTTT. The entire variable domain, with the rest obtained from reference TRBV30 and TRBJ1-6, is as follows: SQTIHQWPATLVQPVGSPLSLECTVEGTSNPNLYWYRQAAGRGLQLLFYSVGIGQISSEVPQNLSASRPQDRQFILSSKKLLLSDSGFYLCAGGNFREDSPLHFGNGTRLTVT.

The V gene is TRBV14, the J gene TRBJ2-5; either TRBD1 or TRBD2 may fit D (6 bases each). Per germline, CDR1 SGHDN and CDR2 FVKESK. The CDR3 is made up of 15 amino acids. V was pared by 7 bases and J by 5 bases, with 20 bases between. The CDR3 here is CASKEGGSGKETQYF. DNA of the CDR3: TGTGCCAGCAAAGAGGGGGGCTCGGGAAAGGAGACCCAGTACTTC.

The chain links TRBV3-1 (or the pseudogene TRBV3-2) to TRBJ2-1, with D perhaps TRBD2 (6 bases). The CDR3 contains 12 residues. Per germline, CDR1 LGHDT and CDR2 YNNKEL (reference sequence). Trimming stripped 2 bases from V and 12 bases from J, with 11 bases between. Here the CDR3 reads CASSQSGYRQFF. The CDR3 nucleotides are TGTGCCAGCAGCCAAAGCGGGTATCGGCAGTTCTTC.

V and J are TRBV29-1 and TRBJ1-5, with D perhaps TRBD1 (5 bases). CDR3 size: 14 residues. V lost 6 bases and J lost 0, with 12 bases in between. Germline CDR1 SQVTM, CDR2 ANQGSEA. CDR3 amino acids: CSVSRGNSNQPQHF. Written as DNA, the CDR3 is TGCAGCGTCTCCCGGGGGAATAGCAATCAGCCCCAGCATTTT. Looking up the rest from reference TRBV29-1 and TRBJ1-5 gives the full variable domain: SAVISQKPSRDICQRGTSLTIQCQVDSQVTMMFWYRQQPGQSLTLIATANQGSEATYESGFVIDKFPISRPNLTFSTLTVSNMSPEDSSIYLCSVSRGNSNQPQHFGDGTRLSIL.

To note about this clone: Relative to the germline gene, one junction end is altered; a read error may explain this. This sequence joins TRBV4-1 and TRBJ1-2; 7 bases are a match to TRBD1. The germline V gene encodes CDR1 MGHRA and CDR2 YSYEKL. There are 12 residues in the CDR3. CDR3 DNA: TGCGCCAGCAGGGACCGACAGGGCCGACCCTTCTTC. Protein sequence: CASRDRQGRPFF.

This rearrangement joins TRBV9 to TRBJ2-5, with TRBD2 matching over 9 bases. V was pared by 0 bases and J by 7 bases, with 10 bases of the junction left unmatched. Looked up from germline, CDR1 is SGDLS and CDR2 is YYNGEE. The CDR3 length is 16 residues. CDR3 sequence: CASSVEAGGGPGTQYF. The CDR3 bases are TGTGCCAGCAGCGTAGAAGCGGGGGGTGGCCCGGGGACCCAGTACTTC.

The chain is built from TRBV28 and TRBJ1-3; D unresolved. The CDR3 covers 17 residues. CDR1 and CDR2 from the germline V gene are MDHEN and SYDVKM. The ends were cut back, 3 bases at V and 4 bases at J, with 19 bases in the middle. CDR3 protein: CASSFPRPLPKGNTIYF. The CDR3 coding sequence is TGTGCCAGCAGTTTCCCCCGGCCCCTCCCTAAGGGAAACACCATATATTTT.

This clone was detected only a few times. The V call is TRBV6-1, the J call TRBJ2-7, with 8 bases aligning to TRBD1. The germline V gene has CDR1 MNHNS and CDR2 SASEGT. The CDR3 is 13 residues long. The trim removed 3 bases at V and 6 bases at J, leaving 4 bases unmatched. The CDR3 DNA is TGTGCCAGCAGTGACCTCGGGACAGGCGAGCAGTACTTC. Translating it yields CASSDLGTGEQYF.

The genes are TRBV5-5 and TRBJ1-5; no clear D gene. The ends were cut back, 1 base at V and 0 bases at J, with 8 bases in the middle. The CDR3 is 15 residues long. Germline CDR1 and CDR2: SGHKS and YYEKEE (reference sequence). The CDR3 DNA sequence: TGTGCCAGCAGCTTGCGGGCAGATAGCAATCAGCCCCAGCATTTT. As protein: CASSLRADSNQPQHF.

This clone appeared a single time. The chain couples TRBV5-1 to TRBJ2-3; D not resolved. This CDR3 is built from 15 residues. The V and J ends lost 0 bases and 0 bases respectively, with 8 bases between them. Germline loops: CDR1 SGHRS, CDR2 YFSETQ. The CDR3: CASSLEDPSTDTQYF. CDR3 coding DNA: TGCGCCAGCAGCTTGGAGGACCCTAGCACAGATACGCAGTATTTT. Drawing the rest from reference TRBV5-1 and TRBJ2-3, the complete variable domain is KAGVTQTPRYLIKTRGQQVTLSCSPISGHRSVSWYQQTPGQGLQFLFEYFSETQRNKGNFPGRFSGRQFSNSRSEMNVSTLELGDSALYLCASSLEDPSTDTQYFGPGTRLTVL.

The chain recombines TRBV24-1 with TRBJ2-3, with 11 bases aligning to TRBD2. The CDR3 extends over 16 amino acids. The trim removed 4 bases at V and 0 bases at J, leaving 2 bases unmatched. Per the germline V gene, CDR1 is KGHDR and CDR2 is SFDVKD. The CDR3 region is CATSETSGGSTDTQYF. CDR3 coding DNA: TGTGCCACCAGTGAAACTAGCGGGGGCAGCACAGATACGCAGTATTTT.